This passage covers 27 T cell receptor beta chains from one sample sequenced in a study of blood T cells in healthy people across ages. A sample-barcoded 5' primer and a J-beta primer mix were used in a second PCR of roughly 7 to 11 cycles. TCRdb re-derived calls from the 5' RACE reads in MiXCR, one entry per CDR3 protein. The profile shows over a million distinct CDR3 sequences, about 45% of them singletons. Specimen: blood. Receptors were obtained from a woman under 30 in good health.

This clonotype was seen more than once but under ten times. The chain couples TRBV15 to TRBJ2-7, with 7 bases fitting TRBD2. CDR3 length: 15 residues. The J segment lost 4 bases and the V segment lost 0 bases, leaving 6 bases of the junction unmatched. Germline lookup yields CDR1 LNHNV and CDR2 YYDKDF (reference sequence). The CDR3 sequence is CATSREASGFYEQYF. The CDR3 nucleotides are TGTGCCACCAGCAGAGAAGCTAGCGGTTTTTACGAGCAGTACTTC.

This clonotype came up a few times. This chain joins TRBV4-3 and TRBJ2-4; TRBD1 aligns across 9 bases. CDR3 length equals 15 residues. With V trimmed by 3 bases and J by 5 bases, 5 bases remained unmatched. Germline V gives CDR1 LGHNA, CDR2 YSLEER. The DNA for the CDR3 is TGCGCCAGCAGCCATGAGTGGACAGGGGAAAACATTCAGTACTTC. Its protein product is CASSHEWTGENIQYF.

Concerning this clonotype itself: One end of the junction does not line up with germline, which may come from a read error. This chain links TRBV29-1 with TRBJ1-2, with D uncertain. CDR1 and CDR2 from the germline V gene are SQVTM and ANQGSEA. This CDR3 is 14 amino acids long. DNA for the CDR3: TGCGGCGTCCTTTCGGCCAGTTTTAACTATGGCTACACCTTC. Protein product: CGVLSASFNYGYTF.

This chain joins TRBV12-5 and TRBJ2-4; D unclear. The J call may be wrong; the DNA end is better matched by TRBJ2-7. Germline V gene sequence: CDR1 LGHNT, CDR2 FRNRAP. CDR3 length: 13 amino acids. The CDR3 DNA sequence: TGTGCTAGTGCCGAAGACGGACCCTACGAGCAGTACTTC. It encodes CASAEDGPYEQYF.

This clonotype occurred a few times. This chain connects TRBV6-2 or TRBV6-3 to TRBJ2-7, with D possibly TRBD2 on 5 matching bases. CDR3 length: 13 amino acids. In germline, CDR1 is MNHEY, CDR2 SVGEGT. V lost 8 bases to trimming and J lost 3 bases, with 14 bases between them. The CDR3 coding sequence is TGTGCCAGCTCCAAGGACGGGAACTACGAGCAGTACTTC. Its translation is CASSKDGNYEQYF.

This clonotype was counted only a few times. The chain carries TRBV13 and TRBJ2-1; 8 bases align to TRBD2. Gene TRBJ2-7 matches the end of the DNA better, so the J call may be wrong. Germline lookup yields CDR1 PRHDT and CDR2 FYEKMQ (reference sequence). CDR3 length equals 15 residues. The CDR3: CASSFGSGMYNEQYF. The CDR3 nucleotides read TGTGCCAGCAGCTTCGGTAGCGGGATGTACAATGAGCAGTACTTC.

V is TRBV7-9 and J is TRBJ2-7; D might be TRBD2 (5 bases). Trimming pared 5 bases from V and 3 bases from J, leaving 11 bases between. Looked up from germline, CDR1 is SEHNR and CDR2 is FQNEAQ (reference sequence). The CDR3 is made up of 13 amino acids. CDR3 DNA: TGTGCCAGCAGCCTACGGGAAGGCTACGAGCAGTACTTC. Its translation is CASSLREGYEQYF. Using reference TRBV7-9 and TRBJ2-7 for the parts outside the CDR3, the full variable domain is DTGVSQNPRHKITKRGQNVTFRCDPISEHNRLYWYRQTLGQGPEFLTYFQNEAQLEKSRLLSDRFSAERPKGSFSTLEIQRTEQGDSAMYLCASSLREGYEQYFGPGTRLTVT.

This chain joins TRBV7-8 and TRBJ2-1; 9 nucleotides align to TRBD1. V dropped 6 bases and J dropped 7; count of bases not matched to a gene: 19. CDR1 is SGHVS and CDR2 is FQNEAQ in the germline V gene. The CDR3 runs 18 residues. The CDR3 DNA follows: TGTGCCAGCAGTTCTAATCTAGTTACCGGGACAGGGAAAAATGAGCAGTTCTTC. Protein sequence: CASSSNLVTGTGKNEQFF.

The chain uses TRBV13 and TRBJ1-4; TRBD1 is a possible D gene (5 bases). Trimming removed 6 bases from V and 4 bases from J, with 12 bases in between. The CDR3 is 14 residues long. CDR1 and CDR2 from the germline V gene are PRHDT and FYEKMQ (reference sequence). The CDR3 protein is CASRGTEDNEKLFF. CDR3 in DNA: TGTGCCAGCAGGGGGACGGAGGATAATGAAAAACTGTTTTTT.

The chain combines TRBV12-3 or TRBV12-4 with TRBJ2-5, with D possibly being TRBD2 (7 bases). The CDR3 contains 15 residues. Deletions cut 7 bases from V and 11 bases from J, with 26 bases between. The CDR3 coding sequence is TGTGCCAGCACATCTATCGGGGGGCGTAACGATGAGCAGTACTTC. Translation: CASTSIGGRNDEQYF.

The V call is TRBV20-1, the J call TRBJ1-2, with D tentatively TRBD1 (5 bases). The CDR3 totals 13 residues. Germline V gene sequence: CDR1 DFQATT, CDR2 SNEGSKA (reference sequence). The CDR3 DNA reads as TGCAGGGGGCTCGCAGGGTCGGCCTATGGCTACACCTTC. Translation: CRGLAGSAYGYTF.

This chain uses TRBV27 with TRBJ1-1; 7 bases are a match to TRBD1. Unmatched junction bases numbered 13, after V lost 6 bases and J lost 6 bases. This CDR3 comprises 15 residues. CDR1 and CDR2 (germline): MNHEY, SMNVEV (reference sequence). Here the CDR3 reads CASRPQGGRGAEAFF. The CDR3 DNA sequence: TGTGCCAGCAGGCCGCAGGGGGGTAGGGGGGCTGAAGCTTTCTTT.

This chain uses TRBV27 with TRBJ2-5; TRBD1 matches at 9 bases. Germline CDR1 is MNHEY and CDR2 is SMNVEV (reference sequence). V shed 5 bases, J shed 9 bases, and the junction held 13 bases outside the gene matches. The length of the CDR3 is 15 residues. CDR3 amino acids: CASSGRTGALTAQYF. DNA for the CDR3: TGTGCCAGCAGTGGGCGGACAGGGGCCTTGACGGCCCAGTACTTC.

This chain's CDR3 is CASSYSGTFVNEQFF. DNA for the CDR3: TGTGCCAGCAGTTACTCCGGGACATTTGTGAATGAGCAGTTCTTC. This chain connects TRBV12-3 or TRBV12-4 to TRBJ2-1; D might be TRBD1 (6 bases). The V gene lost 4 bases and the J gene lost 7 bases, with 17 bases spanning the gap. The CDR3 is 15 amino acids.

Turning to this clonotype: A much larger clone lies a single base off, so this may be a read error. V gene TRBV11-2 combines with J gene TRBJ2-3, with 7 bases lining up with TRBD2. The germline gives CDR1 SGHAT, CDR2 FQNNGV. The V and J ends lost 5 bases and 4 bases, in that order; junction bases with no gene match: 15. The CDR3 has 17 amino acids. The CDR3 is CASSIGPVWEGADTQYF. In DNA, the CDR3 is TGTGCCAGCAGCATAGGGCCCGTGTGGGAGGGCGCAGATACGCAGTATTTT.

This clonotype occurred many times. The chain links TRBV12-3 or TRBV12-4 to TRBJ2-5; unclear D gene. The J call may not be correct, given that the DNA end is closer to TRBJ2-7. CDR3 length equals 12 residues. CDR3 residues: CASSPPGNEQYF. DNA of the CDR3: TGTGCCAGCAGCCCCCCAGGCAACGAGCAGTACTTC.

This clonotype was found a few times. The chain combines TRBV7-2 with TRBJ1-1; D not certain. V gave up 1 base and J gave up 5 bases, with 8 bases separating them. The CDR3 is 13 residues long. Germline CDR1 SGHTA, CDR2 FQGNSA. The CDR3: CASSLVRETEAFF. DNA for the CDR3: TGTGCCAGCAGCTTAGTCCGGGAAACTGAAGCTTTCTTT.

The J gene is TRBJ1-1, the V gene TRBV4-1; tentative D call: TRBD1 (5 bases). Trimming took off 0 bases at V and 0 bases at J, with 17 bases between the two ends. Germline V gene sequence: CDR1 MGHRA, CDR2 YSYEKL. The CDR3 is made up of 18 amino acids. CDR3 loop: CASSQEPHPGALNTEAFF. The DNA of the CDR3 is TGCGCCAGCAGCCAAGAACCCCACCCCGGGGCTTTGAACACTGAAGCTTTCTTT.

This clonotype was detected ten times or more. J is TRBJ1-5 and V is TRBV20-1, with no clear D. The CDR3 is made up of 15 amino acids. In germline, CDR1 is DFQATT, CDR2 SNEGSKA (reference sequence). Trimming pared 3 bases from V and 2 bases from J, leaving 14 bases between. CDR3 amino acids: CSARWVGMGNQPQHF. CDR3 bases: TGCAGTGCTAGGTGGGTGGGGATGGGCAATCAGCCCCAGCATTTT.

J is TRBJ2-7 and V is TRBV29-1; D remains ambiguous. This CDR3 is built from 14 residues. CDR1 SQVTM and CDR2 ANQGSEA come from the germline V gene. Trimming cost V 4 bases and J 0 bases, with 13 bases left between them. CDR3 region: CSVVLVGNSYEQYF. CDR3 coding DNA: TGCAGCGTTGTACTGGTAGGGAACTCCTACGAGCAGTACTTC.

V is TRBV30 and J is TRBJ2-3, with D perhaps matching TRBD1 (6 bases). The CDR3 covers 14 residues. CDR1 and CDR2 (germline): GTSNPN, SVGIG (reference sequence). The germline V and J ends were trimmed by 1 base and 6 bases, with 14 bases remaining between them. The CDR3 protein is CAWSAGVLGDTQYF. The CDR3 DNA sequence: TGTGCCTGGAGTGCAGGGGTATTAGGGGATACGCAGTATTTT.

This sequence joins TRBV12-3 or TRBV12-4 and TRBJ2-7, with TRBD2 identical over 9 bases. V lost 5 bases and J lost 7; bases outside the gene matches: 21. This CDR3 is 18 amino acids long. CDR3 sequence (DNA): TGTGCCAGCAGTCCCTTTAGCGGGGGTAGTTTTGGCTACAATGAGCAGTACTTC. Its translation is CASSPFSGGSFGYNEQYF.

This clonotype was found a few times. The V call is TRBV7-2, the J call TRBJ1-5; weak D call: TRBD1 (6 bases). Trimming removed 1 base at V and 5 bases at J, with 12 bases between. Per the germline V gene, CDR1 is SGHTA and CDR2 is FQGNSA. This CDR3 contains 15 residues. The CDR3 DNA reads TGTGCCAGCAGCTTAGTGGGGGCGGAAGATCAGCCCCAGCATTTT. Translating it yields CASSLVGAEDQPQHF.

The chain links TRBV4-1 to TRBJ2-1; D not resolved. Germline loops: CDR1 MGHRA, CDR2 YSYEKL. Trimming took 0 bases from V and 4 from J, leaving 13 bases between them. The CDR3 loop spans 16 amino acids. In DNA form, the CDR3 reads TGCGCCAGCAGCCAAGAAGGGCAGCTCCTGTACAATGAGCAGTTCTTC. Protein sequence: CASSQEGQLLYNEQFF.

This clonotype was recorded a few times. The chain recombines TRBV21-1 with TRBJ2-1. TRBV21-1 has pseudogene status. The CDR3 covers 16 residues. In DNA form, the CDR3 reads TGTGCCAGCAGCAAAGCGCTCTATCGAAGGGACAATGAGCAGTTCTTC. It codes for CASSKALYRRDNEQFF.

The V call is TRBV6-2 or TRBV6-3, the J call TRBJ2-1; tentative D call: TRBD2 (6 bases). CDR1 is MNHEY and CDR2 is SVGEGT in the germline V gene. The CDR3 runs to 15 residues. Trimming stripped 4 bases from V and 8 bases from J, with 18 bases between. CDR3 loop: CASSSEVFPSDEQFF. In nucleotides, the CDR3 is TGTGCCAGCAGTTCAGAAGTTTTCCCTAGCGATGAGCAGTTCTTC.

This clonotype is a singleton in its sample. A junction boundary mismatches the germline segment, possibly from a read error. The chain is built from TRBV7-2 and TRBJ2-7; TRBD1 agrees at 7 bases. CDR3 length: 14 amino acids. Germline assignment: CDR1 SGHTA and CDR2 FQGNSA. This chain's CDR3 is CASSLPGQAYGQYF. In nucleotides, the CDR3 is TGTGCCAGCAGCTTGCCTGGACAGGCCTACGGGCAGTACTTC.